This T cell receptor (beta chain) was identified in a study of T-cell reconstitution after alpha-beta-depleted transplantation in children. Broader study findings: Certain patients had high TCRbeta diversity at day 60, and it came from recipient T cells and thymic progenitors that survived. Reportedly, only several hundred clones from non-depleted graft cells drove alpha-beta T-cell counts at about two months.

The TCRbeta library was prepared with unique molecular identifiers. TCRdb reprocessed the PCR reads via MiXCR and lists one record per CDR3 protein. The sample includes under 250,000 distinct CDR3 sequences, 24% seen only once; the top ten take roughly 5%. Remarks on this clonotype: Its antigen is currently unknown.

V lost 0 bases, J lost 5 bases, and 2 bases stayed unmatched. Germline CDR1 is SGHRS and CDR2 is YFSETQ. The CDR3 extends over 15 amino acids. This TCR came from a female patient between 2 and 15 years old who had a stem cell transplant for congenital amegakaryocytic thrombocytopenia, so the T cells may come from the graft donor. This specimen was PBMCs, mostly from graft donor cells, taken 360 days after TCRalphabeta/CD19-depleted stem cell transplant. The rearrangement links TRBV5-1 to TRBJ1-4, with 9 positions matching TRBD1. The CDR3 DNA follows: TGCGCCAGCAGCTTGGGTGACAGGGGGAATGAAAAACTGTTTTTT. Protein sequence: CASSLGDRGNEKLFF.